The 3 T cell receptor beta chains in this list originate from one sample, sequenced in a study of post-analysis software for immune sequencing data. General observations from the study: In patients, about 5 TRBV segments were more frequent than in controls, with TRBV5-6, TRBV5-1 and TRBV20-1 among them.

Included in the TCR beta cDNA libraries were unique molecular identifiers. TCRdb ran MiXCR on the PCR reads and lists one entry per CDR3 protein. This sample has about 820,000 distinct CDR3 sequences, with roughly 50% found just once. These receptors have no known antigen. The sequenced sample consisted of blood. These receptors were collected from a girl aged 5 to 17 with multiple sclerosis.

This chain joins TRBV18 and TRBJ1-5; the D is unclear. V was cut by 2 bases and J by 2 bases, with 13 bases left in between. The CDR3 consists of 16 residues. Germline V CDR1 and CDR2: KGHSH, LQKENI. DNA for the CDR3: TGTGCCAGCTCACCAATTCAGAACTTGGGCAATCAGCCCCAGCATTTT. It codes for CASSPIQNLGNQPQHF.

The chain employs TRBV6-6 and TRBJ2-3; D uncertain. There are 14 residues in the CDR3. Germline V gives CDR1 MNHNY, CDR2 SVGAGI (reference sequence). Trimming left V 8 bases short and J 5 bases short, with 17 bases between. The CDR3, as DNA: TGTGCCAGCTACCAGGTTTACGGCGGAGATACGCAGTATTTT. It encodes CASYQVYGGDTQYF.

The chain carries TRBV29-1 and TRBJ1-3; D may be TRBD1 (6 bases). Looked up from germline, CDR1 is SQVTM and CDR2 is ANQGSEA. This CDR3 is 16 amino acids long. V dropped 4 bases and J dropped 0 bases, with 16 bases sitting between them. The CDR3: CSVAQGGGYSGNTIYF. The DNA for the CDR3 is TGCAGCGTTGCACAGGGAGGGGGTTACTCTGGAAACACCATATATTTT.